This record covers a single T cell receptor beta chain. Its specificity is unknown. Assay used: immunoSEQ multiplex PCR; TCRdb lists only in-frame clones, some missing. The data show fewer than 120,000 clones, with about 90% seen just once and roughly 15% held by the top ten. These data are taken from a study of T cell responses to AZD1222 COVID-19 vaccine. Overall study findings and caveats: There were repertoire samples only from the period after the peak T cell response. Only a handful of AZD1222 recipients, roughly six in all, had baseline seropositivity.

This CDR3 is built from 17 residues. The germline V gene has CDR1 MNHNS and CDR2 SASEGT. J was trimmed by 1 base and V by 2 bases; bases with no gene match: 9. The chain carries TRBV6-1 and TRBJ2-7; 9 bases align to TRBD1. Sample: peripheral blood, taken 28 days after the second AZD1222 dose. The receptor comes from an adult who received the AZD1222 COVID-19 vaccine. CDR3 residues: CASSEKFLGQGSYEQYF. CDR3 coding DNA: TGTGCCAGCAGTGAAAAGTTTCTCGGACAGGGGTCCTACGAGCAGTACTTC.